This is a list of T cell receptor beta chains from one sample in a study of T-cell memory formation after mild COVID-19. TCRdb itself ran the 5' RACE reads through MiXCR, one entry per CDR3 protein. The repertoire holds over 500,000 distinct CDR3 sequences, with around 15% as singletons. Sequencing used PBMCs or a T cell subset sorted from them (not recorded which). The receptors were gathered from an adult woman who had mild COVID-19 (a few samples of this study predate the infection). Cell type and time point are not known. CDR3s include the opening cysteine and the closing phenylalanine or tryptophan.

j_call	v_call	cdr3_aa
TRBJ2-2	TRBV30	CAWRVYGGTGELFF
TRBJ2-2	TRBV7-8	CASSLNRENTGELFF
TRBJ2-1	TRBV5-1	CASSSRHGGKNEQFF
TRBJ2-2	TRBV5-1	CASSFPEMNTGELFF
TRBJ2-7	TRBV6-2/TRBV6-3	CASSYEGGRFEVEQYF
TRBJ2-3	TRBV7-3	CASSLLSGGLAGGPWSDTQYF
TRBJ1-1	TRBV5-5	CASSLEREGTEAFF
TRBJ1-2	TRBV12-3/TRBV12-4	CASSLASRPFYGYTF
TRBJ1-1	TRBV7-9	CASSLRQGSEAFF
TRBJ2-5	TRBV7-6	CASSPKLAGGPEETQYF
TRBJ2-1	TRBV29-1	CSVVEGTSYNEQFF
TRBJ2-3	TRBV9	CASTRGRGRTDTQYF
TRBJ2-5	TRBV5-1	CASSSGRQLQETQYF
TRBJ2-3	TRBV7-2	CASSFAGLTDTQYF
TRBJ1-4	TRBV7-6	CASRSSGEKLFF
TRBJ2-7	TRBV4-2	CASSPSRTDSYEQYF
TRBJ2-1	TRBV2	CASWGRGALYSYNEQFF
TRBJ2-1	TRBV12-5	CASGLEGLAGGEQFF
TRBJ2-1	TRBV6-6	CASSYSSGGAGNEQFF
TRBJ2-7	TRBV19	CATGQPYEQYF
TRBJ1-1	TRBV2	CASRPGSGVNTEAFF
TRBJ2-5	TRBV30	CAWSETGGAGETQYF
TRBJ2-7	TRBV14	CASSQHHADRATYEQYF